The entry below gives a single TCR beta chain sequence along with its context. It may be a read error: a sequence one base away is much more abundant. Trimming pared 5 bases from V and 6 bases from J, leaving 11 bases between. The CDR3 is 13 residues long. This sample stems from a study of tumor-infiltrating lymphocytes in glioblastoma multiforme. Multiple V-beta primers and a C-beta primer amplified TCRB from RNA. TCRdb re-called the multiplex PCR reads with MiXCR, one entry per CDR3 protein. The data show 15,000 to 20,000 distinct CDR3 sequences, 65% to 75% seen once. This chain joins TRBV12-3 or TRBV12-4 and TRBJ1-5; possibly TRBD1 for D (5 bases). The material sequenced was peripheral blood. The receptor was derived from a male donor with glioblastoma. The CDR3 is CASSLVQVQPQHF. The CDR3 DNA follows: TGTGCCAGCAGTCTCGTACAGGTTCAGCCCCAGCATTTT.